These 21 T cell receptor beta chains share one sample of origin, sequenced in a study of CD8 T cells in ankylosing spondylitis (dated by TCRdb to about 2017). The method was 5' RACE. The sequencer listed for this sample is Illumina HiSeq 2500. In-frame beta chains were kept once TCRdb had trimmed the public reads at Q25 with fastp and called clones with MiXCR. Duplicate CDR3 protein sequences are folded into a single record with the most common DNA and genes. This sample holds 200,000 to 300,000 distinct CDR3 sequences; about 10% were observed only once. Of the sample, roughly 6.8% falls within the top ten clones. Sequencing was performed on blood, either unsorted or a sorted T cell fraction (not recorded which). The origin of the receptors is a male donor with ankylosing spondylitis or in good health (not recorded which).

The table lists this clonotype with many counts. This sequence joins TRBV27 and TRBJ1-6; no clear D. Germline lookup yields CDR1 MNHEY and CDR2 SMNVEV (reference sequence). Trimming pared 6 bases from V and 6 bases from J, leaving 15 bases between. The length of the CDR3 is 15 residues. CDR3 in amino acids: CASRPKYRFNSPLHF. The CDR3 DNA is TGTGCCAGCAGACCGAAATACAGATTTAATTCACCCCTCCACTTT.

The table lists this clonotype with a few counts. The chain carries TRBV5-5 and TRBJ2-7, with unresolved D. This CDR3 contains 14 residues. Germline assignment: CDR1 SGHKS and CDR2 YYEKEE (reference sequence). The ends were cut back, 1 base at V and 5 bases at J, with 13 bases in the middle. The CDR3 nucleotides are TGTGCCAGCAGCTTGCTTCCGTCTGGAAACGAGCAGTACTTC. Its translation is CASSLLPSGNEQYF.

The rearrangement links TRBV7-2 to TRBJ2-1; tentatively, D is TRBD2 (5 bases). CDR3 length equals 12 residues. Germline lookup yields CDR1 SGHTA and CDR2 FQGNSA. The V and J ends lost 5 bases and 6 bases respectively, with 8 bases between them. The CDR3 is CASSPEGNEQFF. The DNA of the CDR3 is TGTGCCAGCAGCCCAGAGGGCAATGAGCAGTTCTTC.

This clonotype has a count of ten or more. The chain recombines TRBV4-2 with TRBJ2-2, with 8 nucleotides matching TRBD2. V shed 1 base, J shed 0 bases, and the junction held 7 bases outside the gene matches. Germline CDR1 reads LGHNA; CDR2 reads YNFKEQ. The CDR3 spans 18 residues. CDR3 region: CASSQVLADAANTGELFF. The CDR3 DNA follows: TGTGCCAGCAGCCAAGTACTAGCGGATGCCGCGAACACCGGGGAGCTGTTTTTT.

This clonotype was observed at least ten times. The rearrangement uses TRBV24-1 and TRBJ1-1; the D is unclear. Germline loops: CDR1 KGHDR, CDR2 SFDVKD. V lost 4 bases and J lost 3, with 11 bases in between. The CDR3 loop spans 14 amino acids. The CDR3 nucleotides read TGTGCCACCAGTGACCACAGAACCGACACTGAAGCTTTCTTT. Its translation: CATSDHRTDTEAFF.

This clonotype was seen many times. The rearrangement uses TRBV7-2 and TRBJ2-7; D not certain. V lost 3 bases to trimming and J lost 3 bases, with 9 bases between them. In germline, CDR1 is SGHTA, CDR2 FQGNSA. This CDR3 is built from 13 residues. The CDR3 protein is CASSFTRFYEQYF. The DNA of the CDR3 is TGTGCCAGCAGCTTTACCAGATTCTACGAGCAGTACTTC.

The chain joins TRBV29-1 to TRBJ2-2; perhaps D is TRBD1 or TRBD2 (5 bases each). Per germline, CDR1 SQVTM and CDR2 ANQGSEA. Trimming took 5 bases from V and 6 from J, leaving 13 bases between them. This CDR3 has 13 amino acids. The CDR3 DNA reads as TGCAGCGTTTCCAAGATGGGGGCCGGGGAGCTGTTTTTT. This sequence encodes CSVSKMGAGELFF.

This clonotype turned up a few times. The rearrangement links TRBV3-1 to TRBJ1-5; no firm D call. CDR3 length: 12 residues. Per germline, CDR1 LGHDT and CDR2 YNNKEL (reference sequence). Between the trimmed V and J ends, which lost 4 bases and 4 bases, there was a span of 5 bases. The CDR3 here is CASSRLNQPQHF. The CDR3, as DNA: TGTGCCAGCAGCCGTCTTAATCAGCCCCAGCATTTT.

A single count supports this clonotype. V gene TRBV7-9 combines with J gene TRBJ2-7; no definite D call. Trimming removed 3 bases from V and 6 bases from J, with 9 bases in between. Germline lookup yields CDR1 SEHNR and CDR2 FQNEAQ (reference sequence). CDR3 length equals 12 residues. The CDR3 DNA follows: TGTGCCAGCAGCTTCCGAGGTTGCGAGCAGTACTTC. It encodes CASSFRGCEQYF.

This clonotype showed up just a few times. As DNA, the CDR3 is TGTGCCAGCAGCCCCCCCAGGGCGGGTATCGATGAGCAGTTCTTC. Protein product: CASSPPRAGIDEQFF. V usage is TRBV13 and J usage is TRBJ2-1, with D perhaps being TRBD1 or TRBD2 (5 bases each). Trimming removed 5 bases from V and 8 bases from J, with 19 bases in between. Germline-derived CDR1 and CDR2 are PRHDT and FYEKMQ (reference sequence). The CDR3 runs to 15 residues.

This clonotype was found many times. In DNA form, the CDR3 reads TGTGCCAGCAGTTACGCCGATGTCTACGAGCAGTACTTC. It is translated as CASSYADVYEQYF. The V gene is TRBV6-5, the J gene TRBJ2-7; D is unresolved. The CDR3 is 13 amino acids. V lost 2 bases, J lost 3 bases, and 8 bases lay in between. Germline-derived CDR1 and CDR2 are MNHEY and SVGAGI.

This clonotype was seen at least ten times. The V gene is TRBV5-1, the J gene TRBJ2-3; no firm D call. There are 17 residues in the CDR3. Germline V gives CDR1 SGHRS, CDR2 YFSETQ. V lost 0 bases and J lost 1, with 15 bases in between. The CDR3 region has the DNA TGCGCCAGCAGCTTGGAACCCCTGGGCGGCGGCACAGATACGCAGTATTTT. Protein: CASSLEPLGGGTDTQYF.

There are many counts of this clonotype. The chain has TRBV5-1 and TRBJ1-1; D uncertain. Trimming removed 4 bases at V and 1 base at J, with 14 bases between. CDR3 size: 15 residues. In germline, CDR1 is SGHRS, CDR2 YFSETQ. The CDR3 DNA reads TGCGCCAGCAGCCCGCTCGGACGGGGGAACACTGAAGCTTTCTTT. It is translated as CASSPLGRGNTEAFF.

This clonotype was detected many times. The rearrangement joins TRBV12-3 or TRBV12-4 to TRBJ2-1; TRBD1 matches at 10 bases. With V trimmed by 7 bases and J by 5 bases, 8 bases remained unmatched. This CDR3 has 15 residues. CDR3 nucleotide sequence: TGTGCCAGCACCCGGGGGACAGGGGACCACAATGAGCAGTTCTTC. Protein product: CASTRGTGDHNEQFF.

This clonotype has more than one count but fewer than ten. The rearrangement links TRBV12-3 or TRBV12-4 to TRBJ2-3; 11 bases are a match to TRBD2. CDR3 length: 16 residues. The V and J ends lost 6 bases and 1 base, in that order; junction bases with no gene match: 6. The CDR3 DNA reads TGTGCCAGCAGCGCAACTAGCGGGAGCGGCACAGATACGCAGTATTTT. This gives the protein CASSATSGSGTDTQYF.

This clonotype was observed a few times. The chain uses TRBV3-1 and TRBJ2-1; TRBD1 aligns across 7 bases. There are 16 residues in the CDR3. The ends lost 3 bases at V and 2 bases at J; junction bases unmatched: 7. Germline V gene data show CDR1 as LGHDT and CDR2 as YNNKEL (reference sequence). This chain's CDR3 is CASSQNQGTAYNEQFF. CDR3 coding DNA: TGTGCCAGCAGCCAGAACCAGGGGACAGCCTACAATGAGCAGTTCTTC.

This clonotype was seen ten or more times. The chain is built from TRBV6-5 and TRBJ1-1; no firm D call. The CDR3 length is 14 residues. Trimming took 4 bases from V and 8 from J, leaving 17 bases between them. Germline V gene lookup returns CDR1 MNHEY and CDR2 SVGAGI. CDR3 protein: CASSLRPRAQEAFF. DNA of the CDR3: TGTGCCAGCAGTTTGCGGCCCAGAGCCCAAGAAGCTTTCTTT.

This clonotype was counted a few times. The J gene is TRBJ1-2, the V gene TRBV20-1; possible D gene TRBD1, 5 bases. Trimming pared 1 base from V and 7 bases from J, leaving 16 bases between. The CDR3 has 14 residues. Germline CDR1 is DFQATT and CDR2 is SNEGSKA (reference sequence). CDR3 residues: CSARATRGTGGYTF. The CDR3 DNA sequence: TGCAGTGCTAGAGCAACAAGGGGAACGGGTGGCTACACCTTC.

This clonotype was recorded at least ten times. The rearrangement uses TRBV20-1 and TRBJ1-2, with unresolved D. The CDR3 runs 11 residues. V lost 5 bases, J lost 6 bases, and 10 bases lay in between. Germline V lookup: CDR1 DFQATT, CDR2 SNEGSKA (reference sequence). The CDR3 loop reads CSAGPIDGYTF. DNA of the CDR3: TGCAGTGCTGGGCCGATAGATGGCTACACCTTC.

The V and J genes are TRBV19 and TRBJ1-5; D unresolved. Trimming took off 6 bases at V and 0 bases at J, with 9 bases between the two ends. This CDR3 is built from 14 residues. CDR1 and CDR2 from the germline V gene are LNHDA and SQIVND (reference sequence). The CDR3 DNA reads TGTGCCAGTAGCCCGCGCGGTAGCAATCAGCCCCAGCATTTT. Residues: CASSPRGSNQPQHF.

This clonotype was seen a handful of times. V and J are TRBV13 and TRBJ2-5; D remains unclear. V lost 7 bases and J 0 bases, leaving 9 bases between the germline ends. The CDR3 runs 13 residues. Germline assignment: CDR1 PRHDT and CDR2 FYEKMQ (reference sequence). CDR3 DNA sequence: TGTGCCAGCACTTCTGGGAACCAAGAGACCCAGTACTTC. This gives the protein CASTSGNQETQYF. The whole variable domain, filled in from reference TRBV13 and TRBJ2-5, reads AAGVIQSPRHLIKEKRETATLKCYPIPRHDTVYWYQQGPGQDPQFLISFYEKMQSDKGSIPDRFSAQQFSDYHSELNMSSLELGDSALYFCASTSGNQETQYFGPGTRLLVL.